Below are 23 T cell receptor beta chains sequenced from a single sample in a study of blood T cell repertoires in COVID-19. Assay: immunoSEQ multiplex PCR; the TCRdb copy retains only in-frame clones and omits some. The sample shows about 190,000 clones, less than 80% of them seen only once. What was sequenced was peripheral blood. These receptor sequences come from a woman in her 50s with acute or convalescent COVID-19.

The chain recombines TRBV24-1 with TRBJ2-2; 9 bases are a match to TRBD2. The CDR3 runs 16 residues. CDR1 and CDR2 from the germline V gene are KGHDR and SFDVKD. With 9 bases clipped from V and 3 bases from J, the junction kept 10 bases outside the gene matches. CDR3 protein: CATLASGGPYTGELFF. The CDR3 DNA reads TGTGCCACCCTGGCAAGCGGGGGGCCATACACCGGGGAGCTGTTTTTT.

The chain recombines TRBV6-1 with TRBJ2-1; TRBD1 might be the D (6 bases). CDR3 size: 14 residues. V was trimmed by 3 bases and J by 6 bases, leaving 12 bases between them. Germline loops: CDR1 MNHNS, CDR2 SASEGT. The chain's CDR3 is CASSDGTFLNEQFF. Here the CDR3 DNA reads TGTGCCAGCAGTGACGGGACATTCCTCAATGAGCAGTTCTTC.

This chain joins TRBV24-1 and TRBJ2-1; 14 bases are a match to TRBD2. The junction had 13 bases not matched to a gene; V was cut back by 5 bases and J by 8 bases. This CDR3 has 18 residues. From germline, CDR1 is KGHDR and CDR2 SFDVKD. The CDR3 here is CATSVGLAGGFWRDEQFF. CDR3 coding DNA: TGTGCCACCAGTGTCGGACTAGCGGGGGGATTTTGGCGAGATGAGCAGTTCTTC.

The chain links TRBV18 to TRBJ1-4; the D is unclear. The CDR3 is made up of 17 amino acids. Germline CDR1 KGHSH, CDR2 LQKENI. Trimming pared 3 bases from V and 2 bases from J, leaving 16 bases between. The CDR3 DNA is TGTGCCAGCTCACCGAACCCCACAGTAAATACTAATGAAAAACTGTTTTTT. Protein: CASSPNPTVNTNEKLFF.

The chain combines TRBV10-3 with TRBJ1-5; 7 nucleotides match TRBD1. J was trimmed by 2 bases and V by 8 bases; bases with no gene match: 12. This CDR3 contains 16 residues. Germline CDR1 and CDR2: ENHRY and SYGVKD. CDR3 nucleotide sequence: TGTGCCATCGGCACAGGGGCTGGGGATGGCAATCAGCCCCAGCATTTT. It codes for CAIGTGAGDGNQPQHF.

CDR3 sequence (DNA): TGCAGCGTCCGGGGGGGTACGGGTCTGCTACGGGAGCAGTACTTC. It translates to CSVRGGTGLLREQYF. The rearrangement links TRBV29-1 to TRBJ2-7; 8 bases line up with TRBD2. With 6 bases clipped from V and 7 bases from J, the junction kept 17 bases outside the gene matches. Per the germline V gene, CDR1 is SQVTM and CDR2 is ANQGSEA. This CDR3 is 15 amino acids long.

The chain is built from TRBV28 and TRBJ2-7, with 9 positions matching TRBD2. This CDR3 has 16 residues. Germline lookup yields CDR1 MDHEN and CDR2 SYDVKM. The J segment lost 1 base and the V segment lost 6 bases, leaving 10 bases of the junction unmatched. CDR3 protein: CASRGTGTSKSYEQYF. CDR3 DNA: TGTGCCAGCAGGGGGACCGGGACTAGCAAGTCCTACGAGCAGTACTTC.

This chain connects TRBV10-3 to TRBJ1-1; TRBD1 might be the D (6 bases). This CDR3 has 14 amino acids. V shed 3 bases and J shed 3 bases, with 11 bases lying between them. Germline CDR1 reads ENHRY; CDR2 reads SYGVKD. The CDR3 DNA reads TGTGCCATCAGTGATCGGACAGTCCACACTGAAGCTTTCTTT. It codes for CAISDRTVHTEAFF.

The chain carries TRBV29-1 and TRBJ1-5, with D hard to call. Trimming cost V 3 bases and J 4 bases, with 10 bases left between them. This CDR3 contains 13 residues. Looked up from germline, CDR1 is SQVTM and CDR2 is ANQGSEA. CDR3 nucleotide sequence: TGCAGCGTTGATGTTGGAGGAAATCAGCCCCAGCATTTT. Its translation is CSVDVGGNQPQHF. Complete variable domain (other parts from reference TRBV29-1 and TRBJ1-5): SAVISQKPSRDICQRGTSLTIQCQVDSQVTMMFWYRQQPGQSLTLIATANQGSEATYESGFVIDKFPISRPNLTFSTLTVSNMSPEDSSIYLCSVDVGGNQPQHFGDGTRLSIL.

The chain combines TRBV6-5 with TRBJ1-6, with D uncertain. The CDR3 loop spans 15 amino acids. Germline lookup yields CDR1 MNHEY and CDR2 SVGAGI. V was clipped by 7 bases and J by 9 bases, with 19 bases between them. The CDR3 loop reads CASNPAAQSTSPLHF. The CDR3 DNA follows: TGTGCCAGCAACCCAGCGGCACAATCAACTTCACCCCTCCACTTT.

This chain links TRBV25-1 with TRBJ2-3; 7 nucleotides match TRBD1. Germline CDR1 and CDR2: MGHDK and SYGVNS. V was clipped by 3 bases and J by 6 bases; unmatched bases: 6. The CDR3 is 14 residues long. As DNA, the CDR3 is TGTGCCAGCAGTGAGACAGGGAGTAGGGATACGCAGTATTTT. Translating gives CASSETGSRDTQYF.

V usage is TRBV7-8 and J usage is TRBJ2-7, with TRBD2 identical over 8 bases. Germline V gene sequence: CDR1 SGHVS, CDR2 FQNEAQ. The CDR3 runs 16 residues. V was pared by 5 bases and J by 6 bases, with 15 bases of the junction left unmatched. This CDR3 is CASSPRGGTSLSEQYF. The CDR3 DNA reads TGTGCCAGCAGCCCCCGGGGGGGGACTAGTTTGAGCGAGCAGTACTTC.

This clone came up once. The chain has TRBV4-1 and TRBJ2-1, with no clear D. V was cut by 5 bases and J by 9 bases, with 17 bases left in between. This CDR3 has 14 amino acids. The germline V gene has CDR1 MGHRA and CDR2 YSYEKL. CDR3 in amino acids: CASSSSARYVEQFF. The CDR3, as DNA: TGCGCCAGCAGCTCATCGGCCAGGTATGTTGAGCAGTTCTTC.

This chain uses TRBV11-3 with TRBJ2-1; 7 bases align to TRBD2. This CDR3 is 15 amino acids long. The germline V gene encodes CDR1 SGHNT and CDR2 YENEEA. V shed 5 bases, J shed 4 bases, and the junction held 8 bases outside the gene matches. The chain's CDR3 is CASSPGRRGYNEQFF. CDR3 DNA sequence: TGTGCCAGCAGCCCGGGCAGGCGGGGGTACAATGAGCAGTTCTTC.

The chain employs TRBV4-3 and TRBJ2-2; the match to TRBD2 covers 12 bases. V shed 4 bases, J shed 5 bases, and the junction held 5 bases outside the gene matches. Germline-derived CDR1 and CDR2 are LGHNA and YSLEER. This CDR3 region has 16 residues. DNA for the CDR3: TGCGCCAGCAGCCCTGCCGGGACTAGCGGGACCGGGGAGCTGTTTTTT. Amino acids: CASSPAGTSGTGELFF.

The genes are TRBV5-1 and TRBJ1-6; 8 positions agree with TRBD1. Germline CDR1 SGHRS, CDR2 YFSETQ. Unmatched junction bases numbered 8, after V lost 4 bases and J lost 5 bases. This CDR3 spans 16 amino acids. The CDR3: CASSHSRGQDNSPLHF. CDR3 nucleotides: TGCGCCAGCAGCCACTCCCGGGGACAGGATAATTCACCCCTCCACTTT.

CDR3 sequence reads: CASSLGYLTPNEQFF. The CDR3 DNA reads TGTGCCAGCAGCTTAGGCTACCTGACACCCAATGAGCAGTTCTTC. This chain joins TRBV7-9 and TRBJ2-1; D not certain. Germline V gene data show CDR1 as SEHNR and CDR2 as FQNEAQ (reference sequence). V lost 1 base and J 6 bases, leaving 13 bases between the germline ends. The CDR3 is 15 residues long. Filled out from reference TRBV7-9 and TRBJ2-1, the complete variable domain reads DTGVSQNPRHKITKRGQNVTFRCDPISEHNRLYWYRQTLGQGPEFLTYFQNEAQLEKSRLLSDRFSAERPKGSFSTLEIQRTEQGDSAMYLCASSLGYLTPNEQFFGPGTRLTVL.

The genes are TRBV29-1 and TRBJ1-1; the D gene is possibly TRBD1 (5 bases). The CDR3 loop spans 14 amino acids. V lost 7 bases and J 0 bases, leaving 15 bases between the germline ends. CDR1 and CDR2 (germline): SQVTM, ANQGSEA. For the CDR3, the DNA is TGCAGCGCTACAAGGGGAGGGATGAACACTGAAGCTTTCTTT. Its protein is CSATRGGMNTEAFF.

The genes are TRBV5-1 and TRBJ2-2, with a tentative D call TRBD1 (6 bases). V lost 5 bases, J lost 0 bases, and 14 bases lay in between. Germline V gene lookup returns CDR1 SGHRS and CDR2 YFSETQ. CDR3 length: 16 amino acids. The chain's CDR3 is CASSPDRTSNTGELFF. In DNA form, the CDR3 reads TGCGCCAGCAGTCCAGACAGGACCTCGAACACCGGGGAGCTGTTTTTT.

The V gene is TRBV2, the J gene TRBJ2-1; 10 bases are a match to TRBD2. V dropped 7 bases and J dropped 9; count of bases not matched to a gene: 12. CDR3 length equals 15 residues. The V gene's germline CDR1 is SNHLY and CDR2 FYNNEI. CDR3 DNA: TGTGCCAGCACCCGGGAACTAGCGGGACTCGGTGAGCAGTTCTTC. Its protein product is CASTRELAGLGEQFF.

The V and J genes are TRBV7-2 and TRBJ2-7, with 8 positions matching TRBD2. The CDR3 length is 13 residues. Germline CDR1 reads SGHTA; CDR2 reads FQGNSA. Losses at the gene ends were 4 bases for V and 4 bases for J; bases not matched to a gene: 3. The CDR3 DNA follows: TGTGCCAGCAGCTCTGGACTAGCTTACGAGCAGTACTTC. This gives the protein CASSSGLAYEQYF.

V and J are TRBV24-1 and TRBJ2-7; 10 nucleotides agree with TRBD1. Trimming took 5 bases from V and 3 from J; bases not matched to a gene: 9. Per the germline V gene, CDR1 is KGHDR and CDR2 is SFDVKD. There are 16 residues in the CDR3. The DNA of the CDR3 is TGTGCCACCAGTGCCGCCCTAGGACAGGGGGACTACGAGCAGTACTTC. As protein: CATSAALGQGDYEQYF.

This chain connects TRBV2 to TRBJ2-3; D perhaps matches TRBD2 (5 bases). V was cut by 1 base and J by 1 base, with 9 bases left in between. The CDR3 extends over 15 amino acids. Germline lookup yields CDR1 SNHLY and CDR2 FYNNEI. DNA of the CDR3: TGTGCCAGCAGTGAAGGCGCCGGGGGCACAGATACGCAGTATTTT. As protein: CASSEGAGGTDTQYF.